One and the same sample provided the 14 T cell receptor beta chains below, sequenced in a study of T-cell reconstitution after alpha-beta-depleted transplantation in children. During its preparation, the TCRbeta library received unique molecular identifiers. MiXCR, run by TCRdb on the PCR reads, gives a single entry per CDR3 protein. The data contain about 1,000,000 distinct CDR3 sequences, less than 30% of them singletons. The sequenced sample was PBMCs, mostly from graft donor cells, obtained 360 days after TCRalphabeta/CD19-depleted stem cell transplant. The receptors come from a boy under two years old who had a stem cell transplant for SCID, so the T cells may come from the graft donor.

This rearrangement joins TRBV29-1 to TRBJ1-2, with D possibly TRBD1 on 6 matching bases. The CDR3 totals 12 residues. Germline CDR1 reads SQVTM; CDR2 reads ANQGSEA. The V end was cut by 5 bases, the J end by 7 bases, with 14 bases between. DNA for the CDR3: TGCAGCGTTTCCGAACAGGGACGTGGCTACACCTTC. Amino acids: CSVSEQGRGYTF.

In nucleotides, the CDR3 is TGTGCCAGCAGCTTAAGACAGTTTAATGAAAAACTGTTTTTT. Translated, it gives CASSLRQFNEKLFF. The chain joins TRBV7-3 to TRBJ1-4, with D tentatively TRBD1 (5 bases). Germline V gene lookup returns CDR1 SGHTA and CDR2 FQGTGA. The CDR3 spans 14 residues. V dropped 1 base and J dropped 4 bases, with 7 bases sitting between them.

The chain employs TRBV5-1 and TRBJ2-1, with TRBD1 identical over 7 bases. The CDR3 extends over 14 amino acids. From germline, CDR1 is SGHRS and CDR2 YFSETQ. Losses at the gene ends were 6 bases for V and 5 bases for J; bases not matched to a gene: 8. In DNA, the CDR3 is TGCGCCAGCACCCGACAGGGCTTGAACAATGAGCAGTTCTTC. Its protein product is CASTRQGLNNEQFF.

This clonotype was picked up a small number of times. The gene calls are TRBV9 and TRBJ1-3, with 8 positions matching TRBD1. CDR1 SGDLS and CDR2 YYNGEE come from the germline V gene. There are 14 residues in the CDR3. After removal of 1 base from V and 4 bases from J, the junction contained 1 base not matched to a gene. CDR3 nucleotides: TGTGCCAGCAGCGTAAGGGACAGGGGAAACACCATATATTTT. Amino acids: CASSVRDRGNTIYF.

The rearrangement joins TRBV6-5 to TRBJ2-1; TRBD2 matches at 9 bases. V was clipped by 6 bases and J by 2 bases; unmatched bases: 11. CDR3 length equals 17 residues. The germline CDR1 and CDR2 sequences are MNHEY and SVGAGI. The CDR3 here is CASSRGAGGPPYNEQFF. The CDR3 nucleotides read TGTGCCAGCAGCCGAGGGGCGGGGGGGCCTCCCTACAATGAGCAGTTCTTC.

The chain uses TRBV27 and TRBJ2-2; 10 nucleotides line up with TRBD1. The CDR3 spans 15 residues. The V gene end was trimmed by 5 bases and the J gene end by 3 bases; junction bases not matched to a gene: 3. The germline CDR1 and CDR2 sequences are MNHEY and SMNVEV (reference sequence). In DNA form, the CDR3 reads TGTGCCAGCAGTGCCGGGACAGGGGACACCGGGGAGCTGTTTTTT. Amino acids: CASSAGTGDTGELFF.

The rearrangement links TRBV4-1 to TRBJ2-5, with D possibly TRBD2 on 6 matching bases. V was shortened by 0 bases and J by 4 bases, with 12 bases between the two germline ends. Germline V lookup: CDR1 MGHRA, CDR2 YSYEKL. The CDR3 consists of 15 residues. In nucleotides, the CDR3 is TGCGCCAGCAGCCAAGATGGGGGGTCAGGAGAGACCCAGTACTTC. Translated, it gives CASSQDGGSGETQYF.

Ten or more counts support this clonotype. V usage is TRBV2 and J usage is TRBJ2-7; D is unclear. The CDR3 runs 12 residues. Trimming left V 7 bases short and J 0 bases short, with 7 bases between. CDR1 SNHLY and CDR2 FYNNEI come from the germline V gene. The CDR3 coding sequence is TGTGCCAGCAAGGATGACTCCTACGAGCAGTACTTC. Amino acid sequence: CASKDDSYEQYF.

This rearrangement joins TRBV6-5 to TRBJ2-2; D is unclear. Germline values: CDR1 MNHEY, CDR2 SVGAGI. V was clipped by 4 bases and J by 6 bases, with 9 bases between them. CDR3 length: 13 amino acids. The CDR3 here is CASSSLVSGELFF. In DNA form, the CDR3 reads TGTGCCAGCAGTTCTCTTGTCTCCGGGGAGCTGTTTTTT.

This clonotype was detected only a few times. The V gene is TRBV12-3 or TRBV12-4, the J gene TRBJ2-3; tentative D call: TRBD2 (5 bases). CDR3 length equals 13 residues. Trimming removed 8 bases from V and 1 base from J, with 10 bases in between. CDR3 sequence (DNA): TGTGCCAGCCGCCCCGGGGGCACAGATACGCAGTATTTT. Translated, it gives CASRPGGTDTQYF.

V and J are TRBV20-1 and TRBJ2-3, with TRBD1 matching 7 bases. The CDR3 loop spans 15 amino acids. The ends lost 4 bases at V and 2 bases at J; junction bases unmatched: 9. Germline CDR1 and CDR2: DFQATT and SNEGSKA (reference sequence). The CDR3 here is CSATGDSGLTDTQYF. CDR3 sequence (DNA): TGCAGTGCTACTGGGGACAGTGGTCTCACAGATACGCAGTATTTT.

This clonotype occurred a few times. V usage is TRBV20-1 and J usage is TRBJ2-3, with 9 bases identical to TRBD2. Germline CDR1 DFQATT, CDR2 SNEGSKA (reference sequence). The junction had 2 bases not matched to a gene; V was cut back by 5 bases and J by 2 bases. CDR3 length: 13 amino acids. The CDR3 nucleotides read TGCAGTGCTCTAGCGGGGCCCACAGATACGCAGTATTTT. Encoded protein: CSALAGPTDTQYF.

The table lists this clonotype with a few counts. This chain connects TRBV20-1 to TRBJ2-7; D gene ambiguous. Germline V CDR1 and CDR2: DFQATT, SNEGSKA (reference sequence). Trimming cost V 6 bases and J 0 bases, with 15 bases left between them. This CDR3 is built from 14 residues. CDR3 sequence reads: CSANPWGSSYEQYF. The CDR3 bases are TGCAGTGCCAACCCCTGGGGTAGCTCCTACGAGCAGTACTTC.

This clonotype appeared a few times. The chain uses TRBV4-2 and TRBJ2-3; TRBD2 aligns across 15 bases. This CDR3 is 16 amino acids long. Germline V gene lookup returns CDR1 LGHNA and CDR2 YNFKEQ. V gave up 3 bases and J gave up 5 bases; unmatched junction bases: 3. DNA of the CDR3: TGTGCCAGCAGCCAGGGGACTAGCGGGGGGCAAGATACGCAGTATTTT. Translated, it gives CASSQGTSGGQDTQYF.